The present T cell receptor beta chain was sequenced within a study of blood T cell repertoires in COVID-19. Overall study context: PBMCs, B-cell-depleted T cells, or T cells were the source of the cDNA or gDNA that made up the material.

This clone showed up just once. Measured with immunoSEQ multiplex PCR; TCRdb has only the in-frame clones, and not every one. The table shows about 240,000 clones, with 88% occurring only once. The sample consisted of peripheral blood. The TCR comes from a woman in her 30s with acute or convalescent COVID-19.

The CDR3 spells CATSSPRDVAGRFYEQYF. The DNA for the CDR3 is TGTGCCACCAGCAGCCCCCGGGATGTAGCGGGGCGATTCTACGAGCAGTACTTC. This chain uses TRBV15 with TRBJ2-7; TRBD2 matches 8 bases. This CDR3 is 18 amino acids long. Germline assignment: CDR1 LNHNV and CDR2 YYDKDF (reference sequence). The trim removed 3 bases at V and 3 bases at J, leaving 16 bases unmatched.